Shown below are 14 T cell receptor beta chains from a single sample sequenced in a study of shared T cell receptors in the human thymus. Only in-frame clones appear in the TCRdb table, and some are missing; sequencing was by immunoSEQ multiplex PCR. The repertoire holds roughly 660,000 clones, with over 75% as singletons. The data also belong to a second study, concerning human thymus T cells.

Input material: thymocytes. These receptors originate from a boy in the first two years of life with a congenital heart defect.

The V call is TRBV11-2, the J call TRBJ2-3; TRBD2 might be the D (8 bases). The CDR3 runs 16 residues. V was clipped by 6 bases and J by 1 base, with 17 bases between them. Germline V CDR1 and CDR2: SGHAT, FQNNGV. The chain's CDR3 is CASRIIAGQRTDTQYF. In DNA form, the CDR3 reads TGTGCCAGCAGAATAATAGCGGGACAGCGCACAGATACGCAGTATTTT. Using reference TRBV11-2 and TRBJ2-3 for the parts outside the CDR3, the full variable domain is EAGVAQSPRYKIIEKRQSVAFWCNPISGHATLYWYQQILGQGPKLLIQFQNNGVVDDSQLPKDRFSAERLKGVDSTLKIQPAKLEDSAVYLCASRIIAGQRTDTQYFGPGTRLTVL.

The J gene is TRBJ1-2, the V gene TRBV7-8; 9 bases align to TRBD1. J was trimmed by 7 bases and V by 3 bases; bases with no gene match: 9. Germline V CDR1 and CDR2: SGHVS, FQNEAQ. CDR3 length: 15 residues. The CDR3 DNA reads TGTGCCAGCAGCTTCCGTCCCGGGACAGGGAGTGGCTACACCTTC. It yields the protein CASSFRPGTGSGYTF. Full variable domain (missing parts from reference TRBV7-8 and TRBJ1-2): GAGVSQSPRYKVAKRGQDVALRCDPISGHVSLFWYQQALGQGPEFLTYFQNEAQLDKSGLPSDRFFAERPEGSVSTLKIQRTQQEDSAVYLCASSFRPGTGSGYTFGSGTRLTVV.

J is TRBJ1-4 and V is TRBV29-1; 8 nucleotides agree with TRBD1. J gave up 6 bases and V 6 bases, and 3 bases lay outside the gene matches. Germline CDR1 SQVTM, CDR2 ANQGSEA. This CDR3 has 12 amino acids. The CDR3 spells CSVGQEDEKLFF. The DNA of the CDR3 is TGCAGCGTGGGACAGGAGGATGAAAAACTGTTTTTT.

The chain joins TRBV28 to TRBJ1-1, with a possible D match to TRBD1 (6 bases). The length of the CDR3 is 15 residues. The V end was cut by 1 base, the J end by 5 bases, with 14 bases between. CDR1 is MDHEN and CDR2 is SYDVKM in the germline V gene. CDR3 amino acids: CASSLSPRRGTEAFF. CDR3 nucleotide sequence: TGTGCCAGCAGTTTATCACCCCGTAGGGGGACTGAAGCTTTCTTT.

V usage is TRBV6-5 and J usage is TRBJ1-2; the D gene is possibly TRBD1 (6 bases). The CDR3 totals 16 residues. Germline V gives CDR1 MNHEY, CDR2 SVGAGI. The V end lost 2 bases, the J end lost 8 bases, and 21 bases lay between the germline ends. The CDR3 sequence is CASSYPTQGGIKGYTF. Here the CDR3 DNA reads TGTGCCAGCAGTTACCCCACACAGGGAGGGATTAAGGGCTACACCTTC.

The chain carries TRBV2 and TRBJ1-1; TRBD1 matches at 7 bases. V lost 1 base and J lost 1; bases outside the gene matches: 0. The germline CDR1 and CDR2 sequences are SNHLY and FYNNEI. The CDR3 runs 14 residues. The CDR3 loop is CASSEGQGNTEAFF. The CDR3 nucleotides are TGTGCCAGCAGTGAAGGACAGGGGAACACTGAAGCTTTCTTT.

The rearrangement uses TRBV12-5 and TRBJ2-2, with 10 bases identical to TRBD2. CDR1 LGHNT and CDR2 FRNRAP come from the germline V gene. V shed 5 bases, J shed 3 bases, and the junction held 12 bases outside the gene matches. The CDR3 runs to 18 residues. The CDR3 nucleotides are TGTGCTAGTGGTCCCTACGCCACTAGCGGGAATCACACCGGGGAGCTGTTTTTT. This translates into CASGPYATSGNHTGELFF.

The V gene is TRBV28, the J gene TRBJ1-5; TRBD1 is a possible D gene (6 bases). Germline lookup yields CDR1 MDHEN and CDR2 SYDVKM. V gave up 5 bases and J gave up 0 bases, with 11 bases separating them. There are 15 residues in the CDR3. The CDR3 nucleotides read TGTGCCAGCAGTGACAGGTCGCTTAGCAATCAGCCCCAGCATTTT. This encodes CASSDRSLSNQPQHF.

Concerning this clone: A read error is likely, as this CDR3 ends without the conserved phenylalanine or tryptophan. The DNA is left out, because the CDR3 cannot be placed on it with certainty; the CDR3 is given as TCRdb lists it. The chain couples TRBV2 to TRBJ1-2; the D call of TRBD1 is as the table states it, not checked on the DNA. The CDR3 totals 15 residues, both ends included. Germline V gene sequence: CDR1 SNHLY, CDR2 FYNNEI. This chain's CDR3 is CASSGGRNKGQGGEV.

The rearrangement links TRBV7-6 to TRBJ2-2, with 14 bases that match TRBD2. The germline V gene encodes CDR1 SGHVS and CDR2 FNYEAQ. The CDR3 length is 19 residues. Germline trimming cut 4 bases from V and 6 bases from J; bases unmatched to any gene: 13. The CDR3 nucleotides are TGTGCCAGCAGCTCGAGACAGGCGAGGACTAGCGGGAGGTCCGGGGAGCTGTTTTTT. Residues: CASSSRQARTSGRSGELFF.

This chain connects TRBV5-4 to TRBJ2-1; TRBD1 matches at 7 bases. After removal of 1 base from V and 6 bases from J, the junction contained 7 bases not matched to a gene. Germline V CDR1 and CDR2: SGHNT, YYREEE (reference sequence). This CDR3 has 15 residues. The CDR3 bases are TGTGCCAGCAGCTTGAAAGGGGGCGAGGGCAATGAGCAGTTCTTC. Its protein is CASSLKGGEGNEQFF.

The chain uses TRBV18 and TRBJ2-5, with 11 bases aligning to TRBD2. V was pared by 3 bases and J by 4 bases, with 10 bases of the junction left unmatched. The CDR3 is 17 amino acids. Germline lookup yields CDR1 KGHSH and CDR2 LQKENI. The CDR3 sequence is CASSPQVKLAGVETQYF. DNA for the CDR3: TGTGCCAGCTCACCCCAGGTGAAACTAGCGGGAGTAGAGACCCAGTACTTC.

This chain connects TRBV5-1 to TRBJ2-7; 7 bases are shared with TRBD2. Trimming took 4 bases from V and 3 from J; bases not matched to a gene: 10. This CDR3 has 15 residues. CDR1 and CDR2 (germline): SGHRS, YFSETQ. The CDR3: CASSEERGGDYEQYF. The CDR3 DNA sequence: TGCGCCAGCAGCGAAGAAAGGGGAGGGGACTACGAGCAGTACTTC.

The rearrangement joins TRBV2 to TRBJ1-3; no clear D. The germline gives CDR1 SNHLY, CDR2 FYNNEI. Trimming cost V 7 bases and J 0 bases, with 16 bases left between them. The CDR3 totals 16 residues. The CDR3 region has the DNA TGTGCCAGCACCCTGGGTGCGGGTATCTCTGGAAACACCATATATTTT. This encodes CASTLGAGISGNTIYF.